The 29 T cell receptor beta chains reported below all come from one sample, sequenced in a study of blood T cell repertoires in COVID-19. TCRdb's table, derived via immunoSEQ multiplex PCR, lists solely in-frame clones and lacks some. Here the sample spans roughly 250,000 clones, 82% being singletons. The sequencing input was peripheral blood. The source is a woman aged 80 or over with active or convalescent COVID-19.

The chain's CDR3 is CASSPYRDEQYF. In DNA, the CDR3 is TGTGCCAGCAGCCCATACAGGGACGAGCAGTACTTC. V is TRBV3-1 (or the pseudogene TRBV3-2) and J is TRBJ2-7; weak D call: TRBD1 (6 bases). The V end lost 4 bases, the J end lost 5 bases, and 9 bases lay between the germline ends. Germline V lookup: CDR1 LGHDT, CDR2 YNNKEL (reference sequence). CDR3 size: 12 residues.

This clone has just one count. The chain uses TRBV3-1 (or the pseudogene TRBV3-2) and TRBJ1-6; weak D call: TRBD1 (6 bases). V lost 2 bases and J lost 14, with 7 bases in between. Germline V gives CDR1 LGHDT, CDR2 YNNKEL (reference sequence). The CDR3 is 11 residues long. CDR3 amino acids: CASSQTGSLHF. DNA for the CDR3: TGTGCCAGCAGCCAAACAGGGTCCCTCCACTTT.

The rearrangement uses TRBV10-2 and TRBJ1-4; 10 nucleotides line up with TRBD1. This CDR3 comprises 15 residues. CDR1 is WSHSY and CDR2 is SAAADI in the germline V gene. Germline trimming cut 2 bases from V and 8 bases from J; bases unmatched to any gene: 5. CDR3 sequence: CASSEPGQGLEKLFF. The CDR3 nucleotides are TGCGCCAGCAGTGAGCCGGGACAGGGGCTCGAAAAACTGTTTTTT.

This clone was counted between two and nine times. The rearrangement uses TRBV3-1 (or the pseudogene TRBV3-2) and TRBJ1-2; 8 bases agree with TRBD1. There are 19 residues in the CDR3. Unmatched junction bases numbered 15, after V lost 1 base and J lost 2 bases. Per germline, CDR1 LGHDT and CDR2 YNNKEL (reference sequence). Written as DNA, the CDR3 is TGTGCCAGCAGCCAAGTTATACCCGGCAGGGGGCCTTCGAACTATGGCTACACCTTC. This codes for CASSQVIPGRGPSNYGYTF.

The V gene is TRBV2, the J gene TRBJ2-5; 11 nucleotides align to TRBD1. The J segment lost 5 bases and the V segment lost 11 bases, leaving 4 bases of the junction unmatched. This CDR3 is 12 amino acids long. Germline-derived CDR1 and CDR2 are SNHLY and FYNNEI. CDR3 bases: TGTGCCTCGGACAGGGGGCGGGAGACCCAGTACTTC. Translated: CASDRGRETQYF.

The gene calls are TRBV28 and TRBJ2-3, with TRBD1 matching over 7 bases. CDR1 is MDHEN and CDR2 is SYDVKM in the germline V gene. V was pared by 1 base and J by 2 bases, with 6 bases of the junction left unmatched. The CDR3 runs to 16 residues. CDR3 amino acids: CASSLYRGEYTDTQYF. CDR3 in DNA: TGTGCCAGCAGTTTATACAGGGGAGAGTACACAGATACGCAGTATTTT. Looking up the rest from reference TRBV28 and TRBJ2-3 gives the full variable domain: DVKVTQSSRYLVKRTGEKVFLECVQDMDHENMFWYRQDPGLGLRLIYFSYDVKMKEKGDIPEGYSVSREKKERFSLILESASTNQTSMYLCASSLYRGEYTDTQYFGPGTRLTVL.

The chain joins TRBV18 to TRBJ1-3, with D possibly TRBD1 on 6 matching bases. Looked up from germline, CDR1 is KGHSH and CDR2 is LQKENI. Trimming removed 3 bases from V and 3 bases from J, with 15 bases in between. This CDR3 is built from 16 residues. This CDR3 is CASSPTGSELGNTIYF. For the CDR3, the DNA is TGTGCCAGCTCACCCACAGGGAGCGAGCTTGGAAACACCATATATTTT. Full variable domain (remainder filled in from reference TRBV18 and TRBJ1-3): NAGVMQNPRHLVRRRGQEARLRCSPMKGHSHVYWYRQLPEEGLKFMVYLQKENIIDESGMPKERFSAEFPKEGPSILRIQQVVRGDSAAYFCASSPTGSELGNTIYFGEGSWLTVV.

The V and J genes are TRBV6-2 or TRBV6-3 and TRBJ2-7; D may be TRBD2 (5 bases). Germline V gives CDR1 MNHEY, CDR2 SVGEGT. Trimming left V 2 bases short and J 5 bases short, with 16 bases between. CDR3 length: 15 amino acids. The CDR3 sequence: CASSYVVGVRHEQYF. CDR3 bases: TGTGCCAGCAGTTACGTGGTGGGAGTTCGCCACGAGCAGTACTTC.

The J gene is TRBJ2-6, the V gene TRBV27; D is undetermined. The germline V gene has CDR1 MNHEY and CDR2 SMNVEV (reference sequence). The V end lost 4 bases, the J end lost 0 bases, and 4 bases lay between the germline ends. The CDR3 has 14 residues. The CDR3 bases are TGTGCCAGCAGTTATTACTCTGGGGCCAACGTCCTGACTTTC. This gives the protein CASSYYSGANVLTF.

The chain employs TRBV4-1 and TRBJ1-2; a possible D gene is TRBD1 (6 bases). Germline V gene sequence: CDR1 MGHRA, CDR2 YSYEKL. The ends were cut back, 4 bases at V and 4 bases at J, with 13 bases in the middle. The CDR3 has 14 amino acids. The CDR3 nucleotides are TGCGCCAGCAGCCCCACACCGGACAGCTATGGCTACACCTTC. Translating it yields CASSPTPDSYGYTF.

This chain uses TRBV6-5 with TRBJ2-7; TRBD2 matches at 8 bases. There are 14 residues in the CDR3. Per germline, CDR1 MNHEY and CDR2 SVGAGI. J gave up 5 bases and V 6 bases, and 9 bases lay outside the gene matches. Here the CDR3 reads CASRSPGGGHEQYF. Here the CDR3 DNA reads TGTGCCAGCAGATCACCCGGGGGGGGTCACGAGCAGTACTTC.

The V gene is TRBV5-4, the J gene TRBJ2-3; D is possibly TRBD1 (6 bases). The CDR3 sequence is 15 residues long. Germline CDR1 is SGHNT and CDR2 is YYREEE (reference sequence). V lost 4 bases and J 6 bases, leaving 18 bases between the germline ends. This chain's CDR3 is CASSLDSERRDTQYF. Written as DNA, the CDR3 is TGTGCCAGCAGCCTGGACAGCGAGAGGAGGGATACGCAGTATTTT. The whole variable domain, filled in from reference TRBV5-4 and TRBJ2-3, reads ETGVTQSPTHLIKTRGQQVTLRCSSQSGHNTVSWYQQALGQGPQFIFQYYREEENGRGNFPPRFSGLQFPNYSSELNVNALELDDSALYLCASSLDSERRDTQYFGPGTRLTVL.

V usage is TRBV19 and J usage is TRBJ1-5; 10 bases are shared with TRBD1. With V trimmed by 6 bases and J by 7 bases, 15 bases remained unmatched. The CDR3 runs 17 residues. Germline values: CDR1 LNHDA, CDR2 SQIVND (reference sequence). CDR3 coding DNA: TGTGCCAGTAGACCCCCTTGGGACAGGGGCTTTGTACAGCCCCAGCATTTT. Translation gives CASRPPWDRGFVQPQHF.

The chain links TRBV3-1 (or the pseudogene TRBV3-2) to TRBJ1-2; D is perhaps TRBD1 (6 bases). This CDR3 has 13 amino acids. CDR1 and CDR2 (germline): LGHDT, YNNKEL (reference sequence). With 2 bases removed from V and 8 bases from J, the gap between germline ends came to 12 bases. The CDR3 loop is CASSQRTDRGYTF. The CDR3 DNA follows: TGTGCCAGCAGCCAACGGACAGATAGGGGCTACACCTTC.

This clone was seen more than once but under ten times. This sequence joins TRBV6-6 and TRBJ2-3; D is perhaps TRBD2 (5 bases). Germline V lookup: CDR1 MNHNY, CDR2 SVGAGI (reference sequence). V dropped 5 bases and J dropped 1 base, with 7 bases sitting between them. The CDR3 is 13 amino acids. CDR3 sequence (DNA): TGTGCCAGCAGTGCGGAGGGCACAGATACGCAGTATTTT. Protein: CASSAEGTDTQYF.

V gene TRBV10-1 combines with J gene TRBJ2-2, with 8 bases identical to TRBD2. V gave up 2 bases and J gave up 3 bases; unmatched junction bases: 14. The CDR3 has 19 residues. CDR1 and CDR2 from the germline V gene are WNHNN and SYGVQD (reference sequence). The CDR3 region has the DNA TGCGCCAGCAGTGAGCCCATCAATACCGGGACTAGGCACACCGGGGAGCTGTTTTTT. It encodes CASSEPINTGTRHTGELFF.

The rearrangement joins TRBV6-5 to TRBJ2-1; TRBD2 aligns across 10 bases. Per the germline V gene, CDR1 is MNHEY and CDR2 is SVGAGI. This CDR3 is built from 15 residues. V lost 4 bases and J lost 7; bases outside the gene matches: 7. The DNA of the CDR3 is TGTGCCAGCAGTTCCCTAGCGGGAGTACAAAATGAGCAGTTCTTC. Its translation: CASSSLAGVQNEQFF.

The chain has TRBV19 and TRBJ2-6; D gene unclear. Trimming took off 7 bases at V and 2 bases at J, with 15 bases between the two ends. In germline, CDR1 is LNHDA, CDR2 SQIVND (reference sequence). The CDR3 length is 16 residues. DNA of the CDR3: TGTGCCAGTAACCCACTTGCCGTCGCTGGGGCCAACGTCCTGACTTTC. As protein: CASNPLAVAGANVLTF.

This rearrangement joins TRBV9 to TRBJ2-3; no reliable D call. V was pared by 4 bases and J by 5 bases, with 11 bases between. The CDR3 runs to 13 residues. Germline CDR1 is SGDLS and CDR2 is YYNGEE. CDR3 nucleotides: TGTGCCAGCAGCCTATCTTTGATAGATACGCAGTATTTT. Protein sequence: CASSLSLIDTQYF.

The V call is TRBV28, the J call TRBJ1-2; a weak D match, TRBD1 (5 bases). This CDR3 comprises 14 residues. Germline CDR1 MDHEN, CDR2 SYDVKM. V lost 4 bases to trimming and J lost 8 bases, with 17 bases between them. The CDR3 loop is CASSSTWSRAGYTF. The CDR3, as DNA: TGTGCCAGCAGTTCGACCTGGAGCAGGGCCGGCTACACCTTC.

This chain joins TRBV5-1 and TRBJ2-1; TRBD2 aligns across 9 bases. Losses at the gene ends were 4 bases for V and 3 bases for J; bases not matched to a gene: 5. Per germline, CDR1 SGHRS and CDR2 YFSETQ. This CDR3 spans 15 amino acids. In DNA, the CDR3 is TGCGCCAGCAGCGGAAATAGCGGGAGCTACAATGAGCAGTTCTTC. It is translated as CASSGNSGSYNEQFF.

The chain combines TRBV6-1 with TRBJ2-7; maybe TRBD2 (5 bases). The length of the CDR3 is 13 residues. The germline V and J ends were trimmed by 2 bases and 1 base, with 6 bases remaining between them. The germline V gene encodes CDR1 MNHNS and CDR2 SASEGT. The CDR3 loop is CASSERTSYEQYF. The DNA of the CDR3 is TGTGCCAGCAGTGAACGGACTTCCTACGAGCAGTACTTC.

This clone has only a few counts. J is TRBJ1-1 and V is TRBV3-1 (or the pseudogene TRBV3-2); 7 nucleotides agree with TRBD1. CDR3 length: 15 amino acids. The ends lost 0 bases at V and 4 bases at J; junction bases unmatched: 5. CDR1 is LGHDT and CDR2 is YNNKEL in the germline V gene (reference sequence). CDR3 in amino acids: CASSQEQGGGTEAFF. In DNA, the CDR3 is TGTGCCAGCAGCCAAGAACAAGGGGGCGGCACTGAAGCTTTCTTT.

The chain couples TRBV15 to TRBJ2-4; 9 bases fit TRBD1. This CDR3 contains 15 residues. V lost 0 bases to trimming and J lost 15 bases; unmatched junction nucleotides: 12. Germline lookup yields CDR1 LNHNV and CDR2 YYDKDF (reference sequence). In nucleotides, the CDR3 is TGTGCCACCAGCAGAGATCAAGACAGGGGGTATAACAGGTACTTC. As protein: CATSRDQDRGYNRYF.

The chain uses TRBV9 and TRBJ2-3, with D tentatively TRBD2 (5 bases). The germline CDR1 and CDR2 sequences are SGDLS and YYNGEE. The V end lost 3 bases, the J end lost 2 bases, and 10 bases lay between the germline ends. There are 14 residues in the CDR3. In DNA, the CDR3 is TGTGCCAGCAGCGAGGACTTCTTCACAGATACGCAGTATTTT. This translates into CASSEDFFTDTQYF.

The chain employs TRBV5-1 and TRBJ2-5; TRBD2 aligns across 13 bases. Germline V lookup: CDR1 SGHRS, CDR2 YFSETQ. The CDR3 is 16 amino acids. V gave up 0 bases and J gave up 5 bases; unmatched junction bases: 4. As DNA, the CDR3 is TGCGCCAGCAGCTTGGGGACTAGCGGGGGTCGGGAGACCCAGTACTTC. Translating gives CASSLGTSGGRETQYF.

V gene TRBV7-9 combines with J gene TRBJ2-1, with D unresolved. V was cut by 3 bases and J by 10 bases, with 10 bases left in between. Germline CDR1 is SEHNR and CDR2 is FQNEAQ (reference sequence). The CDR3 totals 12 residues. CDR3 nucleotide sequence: TGTGCCAGCAGCTTGCTCGAGCTCGAGCAGTTCTTC. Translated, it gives CASSLLELEQFF.

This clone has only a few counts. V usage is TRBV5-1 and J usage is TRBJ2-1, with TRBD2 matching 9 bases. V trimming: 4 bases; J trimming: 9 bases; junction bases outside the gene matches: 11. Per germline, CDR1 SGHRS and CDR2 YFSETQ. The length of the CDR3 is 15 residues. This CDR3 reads CASSMGLAGSSEQFF. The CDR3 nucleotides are TGCGCCAGCAGCATGGGACTAGCAGGAAGTAGTGAGCAGTTCTTC. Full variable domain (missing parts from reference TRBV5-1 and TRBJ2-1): KAGVTQTPRYLIKTRGQQVTLSCSPISGHRSVSWYQQTPGQGLQFLFEYFSETQRNKGNFPGRFSGRQFSNSRSEMNVSTLELGDSALYLCASSMGLAGSSEQFFGPGTRLTVL.

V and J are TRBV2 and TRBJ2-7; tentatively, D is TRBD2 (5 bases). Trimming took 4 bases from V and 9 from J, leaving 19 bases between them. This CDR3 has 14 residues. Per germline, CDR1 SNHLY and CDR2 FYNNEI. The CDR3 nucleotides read TGTGCCAGCAGTGGGGTGAGGGCCTCAATCGGGCAGTACTTC. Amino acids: CASSGVRASIGQYF.